This T cell receptor beta chain is drawn from a study of CD8 T cells in ankylosing spondylitis. Study-level results: A motif of eight highly homologous TCR beta variants was seen as apparently characteristic of ankylosing spondylitis blood. A subset of motif variants has previously been described in the synovial fluid and blood of reactive arthritis. Within matched ankylosing spondylitis synovial fluid, disease-linked clones were reportedly significantly enriched.

TCRdb passed the 5' RACE reads through MiXCR, listing each CDR3 protein once. The sample consists of roughly 440,000 distinct CDR3 sequences, 15% to 20% of them appearing once. The sample holds a few counts of this clonotype. Its specificity is unknown. The germline gives CDR1 SQVTM, CDR2 ANQGSEA. Trimming took off 3 bases at V and 2 bases at J, with 10 bases between the two ends. The CDR3 sequence is 13 residues long. The chain has TRBV29-1 and TRBJ1-2; D ambiguous. Sequencing was done on a sample of blood, either unsorted or a sorted T cell fraction (not recorded which). The clonotype was recovered from a male donor with ankylosing spondylitis. CDR3 amino acids: CSVEDSINYGYTF. DNA for the CDR3: TGCAGCGTTGAGGACTCTATCAACTATGGCTACACCTTC.